One and the same sample provided the 14 T cell receptor beta chains below, sequenced in a study of blood T cell repertoires in COVID-19. Sequenced by immunoSEQ multiplex PCR; TCRdb stores in-frame clones only, minus some. This table holds some 220,000 clones, about 90% found once. Sequencing was performed on peripheral blood. The origin of the receptors is a man under 40 with COVID-19, enrolled during active disease.

The CDR3 protein is CASSQDPLAGGQGPEAFF. In nucleotides, the CDR3 is TGTGCCAGCAGCCAAGACCCGCTGGCAGGGGGACAGGGACCTGAAGCTTTCTTT. The chain recombines TRBV3-1 (or the pseudogene TRBV3-2) with TRBJ1-1, with 9 bases identical to TRBD1. V lost 0 bases, J lost 6 bases, and 14 bases stayed unmatched. The CDR3 loop spans 18 amino acids. Germline V CDR1 and CDR2: LGHDT, YNNKEL (reference sequence).

For the CDR3, the DNA is TGTGCCAGCAGCGTAGTAGTGTCTGGTGAAGCTTTCTTT. It yields the protein CASSVVVSGEAFF. The chain employs TRBV9 and TRBJ1-1, with D uncertain. V was trimmed by 0 bases and J by 7 bases, leaving 10 bases between them. The CDR3 is made up of 13 amino acids. Germline assignment: CDR1 SGDLS and CDR2 YYNGEE.

The genes are TRBV5-6 and TRBJ1-1; TRBD1 matches 8 bases. Germline V lookup: CDR1 SGHDT, CDR2 YYEEEE. V shed 3 bases, J shed 10 bases, and the junction held 14 bases outside the gene matches. The CDR3 length is 15 residues. The CDR3 reads CASSSGGADRASAFF. The CDR3 DNA follows: TGTGCCAGCAGCTCTGGGGGGGCGGACAGGGCATCAGCTTTCTTT.

This clone was detected only once. V is TRBV28 and J is TRBJ1-2; D remains unclear. The CDR3 loop spans 14 amino acids. With 3 bases removed from V and 4 bases from J, the gap between germline ends came to 12 bases. CDR1 is MDHEN, CDR2 SYDVKM, per germline. The CDR3 loop is CASSFGDGGYGYTF. The CDR3 DNA follows: TGTGCCAGCAGTTTTGGAGACGGTGGCTATGGCTACACCTTC.

This chain links TRBV7-3 with TRBJ2-5; perhaps TRBD1 as D (5 bases). V dropped 4 bases and J dropped 3 bases, with 9 bases sitting between them. The germline V gene encodes CDR1 SGHTA and CDR2 FQGTGA. The CDR3 length is 13 residues. CDR3 coding DNA: TGTGCCAGCAGCTCGACAGCAGAAGAGACCCAGTACTTC. Protein: CASSSTAEETQYF.

The CDR3 bases are TGTGCCAGCAGCGTAATGAGTGGGGAGGGAACCGGGGAGCTGTTTTTT. Translated, it gives CASSVMSGEGTGELFF. The chain is built from TRBV9 and TRBJ2-2; 7 nucleotides agree with TRBD2. The V segment lost 1 base and the J segment 5 bases; nucleotides outside the gene matches: 8. The CDR3 length is 16 residues. CDR1 is SGDLS, CDR2 YYNGEE, per germline.

The J gene is TRBJ2-1, the V gene TRBV7-9; 9 positions match TRBD2. CDR3 size: 15 residues. J gave up 4 bases and V 6 bases, and 7 bases lay outside the gene matches. Germline V lookup: CDR1 SEHNR, CDR2 FQNEAQ (reference sequence). CDR3 nucleotides: TGTGCCAGCAGACTCCCGGGACTAGCTTACAATGAGCAGTTCTTC. As protein: CASRLPGLAYNEQFF.

The chain is built from TRBV11-2 and TRBJ2-3; 8 bases line up with TRBD1. CDR3 length: 14 amino acids. The V gene's germline CDR1 is SGHAT and CDR2 FQNNGV. V shed 6 bases, J shed 4 bases, and the junction held 6 bases outside the gene matches. The DNA for the CDR3 is TGTGCCAGCAGTTCCGGACAGGGAGCAGATACGCAGTATTTT. This translates into CASSSGQGADTQYF. Combining the CDR3 with reference TRBV11-2 and TRBJ2-3 gives the whole variable domain EAGVAQSPRYKIIEKRQSVAFWCNPISGHATLYWYQQILGQGPKLLIQFQNNGVVDDSQLPKDRFSAERLKGVDSTLKIQPAKLEDSAVYLCASSSGQGADTQYFGPGTRLTVL.

The chain has TRBV11-2 and TRBJ1-1; 8 nucleotides line up with TRBD1. Germline V gene sequence: CDR1 SGHAT, CDR2 FQNNGV. The CDR3 covers 16 residues. After removal of 5 bases from V and 0 bases from J, the junction contained 8 bases not matched to a gene. The CDR3 loop is CASSLGTGEMNTEAFF. CDR3 coding DNA: TGTGCCAGCAGCCTAGGGACAGGAGAAATGAACACTGAAGCTTTCTTT.

The chain joins TRBV29-1 to TRBJ1-2; no definite D call. The CDR3 consists of 11 residues. CDR1 SQVTM and CDR2 ANQGSEA come from the germline V gene. Trimming cost V 7 bases and J 2 bases, with 8 bases left between them. CDR3 sequence (DNA): TGCAGCGAAGGAGGGAACTATGGCTACACCTTC. Its protein is CSEGGNYGYTF.

For this clone: Additional DNA sequences in this sample encode the identical CDR3. This sequence joins TRBV10-3 and TRBJ1-1; TRBD1 matches 7 bases. V shed 6 bases, J shed 1 base, and the junction held 2 bases outside the gene matches. The CDR3 loop spans 13 amino acids. CDR1 is ENHRY, CDR2 SYGVKD, per germline. The CDR3: CAIRGTENTEAFF. The CDR3 DNA sequence: TGTGCCATCAGGGGGACAGAGAACACTGAAGCTTTCTTT.

J is TRBJ1-5 and V is TRBV19; 10 bases map to TRBD1. The V and J ends lost 4 bases and 2 bases, in that order; junction bases with no gene match: 8. This CDR3 contains 17 residues. Looked up from germline, CDR1 is LNHDA and CDR2 is SQIVND (reference sequence). The CDR3 coding sequence is TGTGCCAGTAGTACGACGACAGGGGGCAATGGCAATCAGCCCCAGCATTTT. It encodes CASSTTTGGNGNQPQHF.

This chain joins TRBV7-9 and TRBJ1-2; D is possibly TRBD1 (5 bases). This CDR3 has 17 residues. CDR1 SEHNR and CDR2 FQNEAQ come from the germline V gene (reference sequence). V was clipped by 1 base and J by 4 bases, with 19 bases between them. For the CDR3, the DNA is TGTGCCAGCAGCTTAGACGCGGGACGAGGGTCCGTCTATGGCTACACCTTC. Its protein is CASSLDAGRGSVYGYTF.

CDR3 bases: TGTGCCACCAGCAGAAACAGGGTCAATCAGCCCCAGCATTTT. Translation: CATSRNRVNQPQHF. This sequence joins TRBV15 and TRBJ1-5; a possible D gene is TRBD1 (6 bases). CDR3 length: 14 residues. V gave up 2 bases and J gave up 3 bases, with 8 bases separating them. Germline CDR1 is LNHNV and CDR2 is YYDKDF (reference sequence).